Listed here are 18 T cell receptor beta chains from one sample, sequenced in a study of T cells in Graves' hyperthyroidism and ophthalmopathy. Amplification yielded TCR beta CDR3 regions, with RNA transcripts as the source. The HTBI primer set served for first-round RT-PCR of the TCR CDR3. TCRdb independently ran MiXCR on the multiplex PCR reads; one entry per CDR3 protein. The top ten clones hold 45% to 50% of a sample with 500,000 to 650,000 distinct CDR3 sequences, 15% to 20% of them seen once. Specimen: blood. These receptors were collected from a man aged 35 to 55 with Graves' ophthalmopathy.

V and J are TRBV12-3 or TRBV12-4 and TRBJ1-5; perhaps TRBD1 as D (5 bases). With 5 bases removed from V and 0 bases from J, the gap between germline ends came to 14 bases. This CDR3 has 16 residues. This chain's CDR3 is CASSGGILNSNQPQHF. Written as DNA, the CDR3 is TGTGCCAGCAGTGGGGGGATCCTTAATAGCAATCAGCCCCAGCATTTT.

This clonotype has just a few counts. This chain joins TRBV29-1 and TRBJ2-5; D possibly corresponds to TRBD2 (5 bases). The CDR3 covers 16 residues. Looked up from germline, CDR1 is SQVTM and CDR2 is ANQGSEA. V lost 5 bases, J lost 5 bases, and 24 bases lay in between. The CDR3 region is CSVRVRASILGETQYF. The CDR3 DNA sequence: TGCAGCGTTCGGGTGAGGGCCTCCATCCTGGGGGAGACCCAGTACTTC. Full variable domain (missing parts from reference TRBV29-1 and TRBJ2-5): SAVISQKPSRDICQRGTSLTIQCQVDSQVTMMFWYRQQPGQSLTLIATANQGSEATYESGFVIDKFPISRPNLTFSTLTVSNMSPEDSSIYLCSVRVRASILGETQYFGPGTRLLVL.

This clonotype was seen at least ten times. CDR3 sequence: CASRGQGATNEKLFF. DNA of the CDR3: TGTGCCAGCAGAGGACAGGGGGCAACTAATGAAAAACTGTTTTTT. V gene TRBV2 combines with J gene TRBJ1-4, with TRBD1 matching over 10 bases. CDR1 SNHLY and CDR2 FYNNEI come from the germline V gene. The J segment lost 0 bases and the V segment lost 6 bases, leaving 1 base of the junction unmatched. This CDR3 is 15 amino acids long.

The CDR3 DNA is TGTGCCAGTAGAAGACTAGCGGAAAGCACAGATACGCAGTATTTT. It translates to CASRRLAESTDTQYF. The chain is built from TRBV19 and TRBJ2-3; TRBD2 agrees at 9 bases. This CDR3 has 15 amino acids. CDR1 is LNHDA, CDR2 SQIVND, per germline (reference sequence). The ends lost 6 bases at V and 0 bases at J; junction bases unmatched: 4.

The chain combines TRBV19 with TRBJ2-3; D tentatively reads TRBD1 or TRBD2 (5 bases each). The CDR3 has 15 amino acids. Trimming shortened V by 4 bases and J by 0 bases, and 11 bases separated the two germline ends. Germline V gene sequence: CDR1 LNHDA, CDR2 SQIVND (reference sequence). The CDR3 DNA sequence: TGTGCCAGTAGTAACTACCGGGACAGCACAGATACGCAGTATTTT. Translation gives CASSNYRDSTDTQYF.

The chain combines TRBV7-8 with TRBJ2-7; D gene ambiguous. This CDR3 has 15 amino acids. Trimming left V 1 base short and J 1 base short, with 11 bases between. Germline CDR1 and CDR2: SGHVS and FQNEAQ. The CDR3 sequence: CASSLEAGTSYEQYF. The DNA of the CDR3 is TGTGCCAGCAGCTTAGAGGCAGGAACTTCCTACGAGCAGTACTTC.

The chain is built from TRBV29-1 and TRBJ2-3; D is possibly TRBD1 (5 bases). This CDR3 is built from 12 residues. The germline CDR1 and CDR2 sequences are SQVTM and ANQGSEA. Trimming removed 4 bases at V and 5 bases at J, with 10 bases between. The CDR3 DNA reads TGCAGCGTTGGACAGCCTCAAGATACGCAGTATTTT. Translation gives CSVGQPQDTQYF.

This rearrangement joins TRBV20-1 to TRBJ2-7; a possible D gene is TRBD2 (6 bases). Trimming pared 2 bases from V and 3 bases from J, leaving 17 bases between. The CDR3 sequence is 15 residues long. Germline loops: CDR1 DFQATT, CDR2 SNEGSKA (reference sequence). The CDR3 loop is CSARIPGLASYEQYF. The CDR3 DNA reads as TGCAGTGCTAGAATACCGGGACTTGCTAGCTACGAGCAGTACTTC.

This clonotype appeared a single time. The J gene is TRBJ2-1, the V gene TRBV6-1; the D call may be TRBD1 or TRBD2 (6 bases each). The germline gives CDR1 MNHNS, CDR2 SASEGT. Trimming took 7 bases from V and 11 from J, leaving 12 bases between them. The CDR3 spans 11 residues. CDR3 sequence: CASTQGRKQFF. The CDR3 region has the DNA TGTGCCAGCACCCAGGGGAGGAAGCAGTTCTTC.

This clonotype was observed many times. The chain carries TRBV3-1 and TRBJ1-2, with TRBD1 identical over 7 bases. The trim removed 2 bases at V and 4 bases at J, leaving 7 bases unmatched. The CDR3 covers 15 residues. Germline V CDR1 and CDR2: LGHDT, YNNKEL (reference sequence). The CDR3 nucleotides are TGTGCCAGCAGCCAACGGGGGGACAGCCTCTATGGCTACACCTTC. Translating it yields CASSQRGDSLYGYTF.

Many counts were recorded for this clonotype. The chain has TRBV30 and TRBJ2-4, with TRBD2 matching 7 bases. The germline gives CDR1 GTSNPN, CDR2 SVGIG (reference sequence). V shed 2 bases and J 0 bases; nucleotides not matched to a gene: 10. CDR3 size: 17 residues. CDR3 amino acids: CAWSRPASGLAKNIQYF. In DNA form, the CDR3 reads TGTGCCTGGAGTCGGCCGGCTAGCGGTCTAGCCAAAAACATTCAGTACTTC.

This clonotype was detected a few times. This chain uses TRBV5-5 with TRBJ2-3; possible D gene TRBD2, 5 bases. The V and J ends lost 0 bases and 0 bases respectively, with 8 bases between them. Per germline, CDR1 SGHKS and CDR2 YYEKEE (reference sequence). The CDR3 consists of 15 residues. The CDR3 reads CASSLEQRSTDTQYF. The DNA of the CDR3 is TGTGCCAGCAGCTTGGAGCAGCGGAGCACAGATACGCAGTATTTT.

The chain couples TRBV11-1 to TRBJ2-7; D gene uncertain. Germline V gene sequence: CDR1 SGHAT, CDR2 FQDESV (reference sequence). V was cut by 5 bases and J by 3 bases, with 11 bases left in between. The CDR3 covers 13 residues. This CDR3 is CASSPSADYEQYF. CDR3 DNA: TGTGCCAGCAGCCCCTCGGCGGACTACGAGCAGTACTTC. Variable domain in full (rest from reference TRBV11-1 and TRBJ2-7): EAEVAQSPRYKITEKSQAVAFWCDPISGHATLYWYRQILGQGPELLVQFQDESVVDDSQLPKDRFSAERLKGVDSTLKIQPAELGDSAMYLCASSPSADYEQYFGPGTRLTVT.

The table lists this clonotype with many counts. V gene TRBV5-1 combines with J gene TRBJ2-1; 12 bases map to TRBD2. V gave up 0 bases and J gave up 9 bases; unmatched junction bases: 7. CDR1 is SGHRS, CDR2 YFSETQ, per germline. The CDR3 runs 16 residues. CDR3 bases: TGCGCCAGCAGCTTGGCCACGCTAGCGGGAGGGGGTGAGCAGTTCTTC. It is translated as CASSLATLAGGGEQFF. Together with reference TRBV5-1 and TRBJ2-1, the CDR3 gives the full variable domain: KAGVTQTPRYLIKTRGQQVTLSCSPISGHRSVSWYQQTPGQGLQFLFEYFSETQRNKGNFPGRFSGRQFSNSRSEMNVSTLELGDSALYLCASSLATLAGGGEQFFGPGTRLTVL.

This rearrangement joins TRBV6-1 to TRBJ2-1; 9 bases match TRBD2. The V gene end was trimmed by 9 bases and the J gene end by 0 bases; junction bases not matched to a gene: 6. This CDR3 has 15 amino acids. Germline V lookup: CDR1 MNHNS, CDR2 SASEGT. CDR3 sequence reads: CASDRRGGSYNEQFF. CDR3 DNA sequence: TGTGCCAGTGACAGGCGGGGGGGCTCCTACAATGAGCAGTTCTTC.

Ten or more counts support this clonotype. The V call is TRBV12-3 or TRBV12-4, the J call TRBJ2-1; the match to TRBD2 covers 14 bases. The CDR3 covers 15 residues. V lost 6 bases, J lost 8 bases, and 6 bases stayed unmatched. DNA for the CDR3: TGTGCCAGCAGGTCCGGGACTAGCGGGAGAGATGAGCAGTTCTTC. Amino acids: CASRSGTSGRDEQFF.

The genes are TRBV10-3 and TRBJ2-7, with TRBD1 as a possible D gene (5 bases). Germline V lookup: CDR1 ENHRY, CDR2 SYGVKD. The CDR3 is 17 residues long. The ends were cut back, 2 bases at V and 3 bases at J, with 20 bases in the middle. The CDR3 DNA reads TGTGCCATCAGTGAGCCCTCGACATGGGGCGAGTTCTACGAGCAGTACTTC. Its translation is CAISEPSTWGEFYEQYF.

This clonotype occurred many times. This sequence joins TRBV28 and TRBJ1-2; unclear D gene. Germline V CDR1 and CDR2: MDHEN, SYDVKM. V lost 4 bases and J 0 bases, leaving 9 bases between the germline ends. The CDR3 consists of 14 residues. The chain's CDR3 is CASSWQPPNYGYTF. CDR3 sequence (DNA): TGTGCCAGCAGTTGGCAGCCCCCTAACTATGGCTACACCTTC.